The T cell receptor beta chain under discussion was sequenced for a study of glioma-infiltrating T cells. For the study at large: WHO grade II oligodendrogliomas or astrocytomas, plus non-recurrent WHO grade IV glioblastomas, were sampled.

In germline, CDR1 is SEHNR, CDR2 FQNEAQ (reference sequence). The length of the CDR3 is 14 residues. The trim removed 6 bases at V and 4 bases at J, leaving 3 bases unmatched. Using RNA template, CDR3s of TCR alpha and beta were amplified with iRepertoire arm-PCR. For one-step reverse transcription and amplification, 100-400 ng of tissue mRNA or PBMC total RNA was used. MiXCR, applied by TCRdb to the multiplex PCR reads, yields one record per CDR3 protein. The sample shows fewer than 500,000 distinct CDR3 sequences, roughly two fifths of them seen only once. The source of this sequence is a human donor with low-grade glioma or glioblastoma, undergoing nonglioma brain surgery, or in good health (not recorded which). The specimen sequenced was glioma tissue, nonneoplastic brain tissue, or PBMCs (not recorded which). J is TRBJ2-7 and V is TRBV7-9, with TRBD2 matching over 13 bases. The chain's CDR3 is CASSRTSGRYEQYF. The CDR3 DNA reads TGTGCCAGCAGTAGGACTAGCGGGAGATACGAGCAGTACTTC.